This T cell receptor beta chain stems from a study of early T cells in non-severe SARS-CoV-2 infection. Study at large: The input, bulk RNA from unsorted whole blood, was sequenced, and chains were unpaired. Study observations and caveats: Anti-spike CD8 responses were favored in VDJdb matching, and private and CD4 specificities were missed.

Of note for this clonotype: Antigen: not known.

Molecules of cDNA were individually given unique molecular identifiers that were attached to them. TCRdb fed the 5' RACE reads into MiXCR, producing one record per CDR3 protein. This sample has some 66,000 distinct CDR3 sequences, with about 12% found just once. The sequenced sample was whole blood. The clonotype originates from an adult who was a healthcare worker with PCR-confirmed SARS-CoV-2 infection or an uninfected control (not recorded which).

The CDR3 DNA reads TGTGCCAGCACCCGAGAACGGACCAATTCACCCCTCCACTTT. Translating it yields CASTRERTNSPLHF. The gene calls are TRBV27 and TRBJ1-6; D is unresolved. This CDR3 is built from 14 residues. The V end was cut by 7 bases, the J end by 7 bases, with 14 bases between. Germline V CDR1 and CDR2: MNHEY, SMNVEV (reference sequence).